The rows below give T cell receptor beta chains drawn from one sample of a study of CD8 T cells in Susac syndrome. Using its own MiXCR run on the immunoSEQ multiplex PCR reads, TCRdb lists one record per CDR3 protein. Of more than 250,000 distinct CDR3 sequences listed, approximately 90% are singletons. The specimen sequenced was CD4+ T cells from PBMCs. These receptor sequences come from a human donor with multiple sclerosis. The conserved cysteine and the conserved F or W are not part of the CDR3 here. Fields, in order: J gene, clone size, V gene, CDR3 protein. The size field is filled for only some rows; it gives once, few, many or a size class.

J: TRBJ2-1
size: -
V: TRBV20-1
CDR3: SAGSGLADNEQF

J: TRBJ2-1
size: -
V: TRBV9
CDR3: ASSVGRGWNEQF

J: TRBJ2-2
size: -
V: TRBV20-1
CDR3: SARDISKATGELF

J: TRBJ1-2
size: -
V: TRBV7-9
CDR3: ASSLANPFYGYT

J: TRBJ2-5
size: -
V: TRBV4-2
CDR3: ASSQDLGRGGPTQY

J: TRBJ2-1
size: -
V: TRBV20-1
CDR3: SAQRAYNEQF

J: TRBJ1-2
size: -
V: TRBV18
CDR3: ASSPMDSNYGYT

J: TRBJ1-4
size: -
V: TRBV7-8
CDR3: ASSLAWGANEKLF

J: TRBJ2-7
size: -
V: TRBV5-1
CDR3: ASSTSGSNEQY

J: TRBJ2-1
size: -
V: TRBV18
CDR3: ASSPNGSPYNEQF

J: TRBJ1-2
size: -
V: TRBV7-6
CDR3: ASSLFRSYGYT

J: TRBJ1-6
size: -
V: TRBV12-3/TRBV12-4
CDR3: ASASPLH

J: TRBJ2-1
size: -
V: TRBV3-1
CDR3: ASSPGPFNEQF

J: TRBJ2-5
size: -
V: TRBV7-9
CDR3: ASSPRRGGQETQY

J: TRBJ1-2
size: -
V: TRBV2
CDR3: ANRADGGNYGYT

J: TRBJ2-5
size: -
V: TRBV7-3
CDR3: ASSSGLTSGQETQY

J: TRBJ1-5
size: -
V: TRBV19
CDR3: ASSSGAYSNQPQH

J: TRBJ2-7
size: -
V: TRBV12-3/TRBV12-4
CDR3: ASSLSTHYEQY

J: TRBJ2-7
size: few
V: TRBV11-1
CDR3: ASSLSWLAGIYEQY

J: TRBJ1-3
size: -
V: TRBV20-1
CDR3: SAGSSGNTIY

J: TRBJ2-6
size: -
V: TRBV6-5
CDR3: ASSYLIGAGSSGANVLT

J: TRBJ1-1
size: once
V: TRBV9
CDR3: ASSVAVEGRGGSENTEAF

J: TRBJ2-3
size: -
V: TRBV28
CDR3: ASSLRVWGSGESDTQY

J: TRBJ1-1
size: -
V: TRBV12-3/TRBV12-4
CDR3: ASTRTGWLGAF

J: TRBJ1-5
size: -
V: TRBV20-1
CDR3: SAREGPGWGGQPQH

J: TRBJ1-2
size: -
V: TRBV18
CDR3: ASSPPDLLRGYT

J: TRBJ1-1
size: -
V: TRBV12-3/TRBV12-4
CDR3: ASSSGQGAFGEAF

J: TRBJ1-1
size: -
V: TRBV23-1
CDR3: ASSLPVPGQGTEAF

J: TRBJ2-7
size: -
V: TRBV27
CDR3: ASSLREGNYEQY

J: TRBJ2-2
size: -
V: TRBV5-1
CDR3: ASSLALAGELF

J: TRBJ2-2
size: -
V: TRBV7-2
CDR3: ASSLGVGIRGELF

J: TRBJ1-2
size: -
V: TRBV20-1
CDR3: SASLPGAYGYT

J: TRBJ2-5
size: -
V: TRBV11-3
CDR3: ASREQGVQTQY

J: TRBJ1-4
size: -
V: TRBV29-1
CDR3: SVSTAGTGNEKLF

J: TRBJ2-3
size: -
V: TRBV5-6
CDR3: ASSFGADGTQY

J: TRBJ2-7
size: -
V: TRBV20-1
CDR3: SARGLTSGAPYEQY

J: TRBJ2-5
size: -
V: TRBV6-1
CDR3: ASSFDGKTQY

J: TRBJ2-1
size: -
V: TRBV9
CDR3: ASSVGGLAGQYNEQF

J: TRBJ2-6
size: -
V: TRBV4-1
CDR3: ASSRDSTSGANVLT

J: TRBJ2-7
size: -
V: TRBV18
CDR3: ASSGGLGIEQY

J: TRBJ2-1
size: -
V: TRBV4-1
CDR3: ASSHDSGGNYNEQF

J: TRBJ1-1
size: -
V: TRBV6-2/TRBV6-3
CDR3: ASLDPGLNTEAF

J: TRBJ2-1
size: -
V: TRBV2
CDR3: ARVRDRYNEQF

J: TRBJ1-1
size: -
V: TRBV6-5
CDR3: ASSYSVSTHFEAF

J: TRBJ1-1
size: once
V: TRBV6-5
CDR3: ASSPEGTRSLPTF

J: TRBJ1-1
size: -
V: TRBV20-1
CDR3: SAKLPGQGTF

J: TRBJ2-1
size: -
V: TRBV3-1
CDR3: ASSQLRDGNLF

J: TRBJ1-3
size: -
V: TRBV9
CDR3: ASSVATGGRSGNTIY

J: TRBJ1-2
size: -
V: TRBV7-2
CDR3: ASSPLDPSYYGYT